Each of the 28 T cell receptor beta chains below was sequenced from the same sample in a study of breast tumors, draining lymph nodes, adjacent tissues. TCRdb fed the multiplex PCR reads into MiXCR, producing one record per CDR3 protein. This repertoire shows 66,000 or so distinct CDR3 sequences, approximately 47% found once; its top ten account for 8.4%. The sample consisted of breast tumor tissue. These TCRs come from a female donor with breast cancer. Some clones in this sample may be carry-over from other donors' samples.

The chain has TRBV7-3 and TRBJ2-1, with 14 bases aligning to TRBD2. CDR3 length equals 14 residues. Trimming cost V 11 bases and J 2 bases; bases outside gene matches: 2. Germline V gene lookup returns CDR1 SGHTA and CDR2 FQGTGA. DNA of the CDR3: TGTGCCGGGACTAGCGGGAGTACCTACAATGAGCAGTTCTTC. Encoded protein: CAGTSGSTYNEQFF. The variable domain in full, completed from reference TRBV7-3 and TRBJ2-1, reads GAGVSQTPSNKVTEKGKYVELRCDPISGHTALYWYRQSLGQGPEFLIYFQGTGAADDSGLPNDRFFAVRPEGSVSTLKIQRTERGDSAVYLCAGTSGSTYNEQFFGPGTRLTVL.

This clonotype has ten or more counts. The chain recombines TRBV20-1 with TRBJ2-3; D is possibly TRBD2 (5 bases). This CDR3 comprises 13 residues. Trimming took 1 base from V and 6 from J, leaving 11 bases between them. Germline loops: CDR1 DFQATT, CDR2 SNEGSKA (reference sequence). CDR3 coding DNA: TGCAGTGCTAGAGTCAGCGGCCGGGATACGCAGTATTTT. Translation: CSARVSGRDTQYF.

CDR3 protein: CALATSGREGEQFF. The DNA of the CDR3 is TGTGCCCTTGCGACTAGCGGGAGGGAGGGTGAGCAGTTCTTC. This chain links TRBV9 with TRBJ2-1; 14 nucleotides match TRBD2. The CDR3 extends over 14 amino acids. Per the germline V gene, CDR1 is SGDLS and CDR2 is YYNGEE. Unmatched junction bases numbered 9, after V lost 10 bases and J lost 9 bases.

This clonotype has a count of ten or more. This sequence joins TRBV27 and TRBJ1-2; D gene unclear. V shed 2 bases and J shed 3 bases, with 16 bases lying between them. Germline V gives CDR1 MNHEY, CDR2 SMNVEV (reference sequence). CDR3 length: 16 amino acids. Here the CDR3 DNA reads TGTGCCAGCAGTTTAACCTTCGGCGGGAACGACTATGGCTACACCTTC. This sequence encodes CASSLTFGGNDYGYTF.

This clonotype came up many times. The chain recombines TRBV6-1 with TRBJ2-7; 9 nucleotides match TRBD2. Germline loops: CDR1 MNHNS, CDR2 SASEGT. The CDR3 is made up of 15 amino acids. Losses at the gene ends were 0 bases for V and 0 bases for J; bases not matched to a gene: 0. The CDR3 protein is CASSEASGGSYEQYF. The CDR3 DNA reads TGTGCCAGCAGTGAAGCTAGCGGGGGCTCCTACGAGCAGTACTTC.

V usage is TRBV7-2 and J usage is TRBJ2-2; 11 bases line up with TRBD2. The CDR3 contains 15 residues. The ends lost 4 bases at V and 8 bases at J; junction bases unmatched: 6. Germline V gene sequence: CDR1 SGHTA, CDR2 FQGNSA. The CDR3 region has the DNA TGTGCCAGCAGCTCTAGACTAGCGGGGTTGGGGGAGCTGTTTTTT. Protein product: CASSSRLAGLGELFF.

This clonotype qualifies as medium-sized. The J gene is TRBJ2-7, the V gene TRBV7-2; 11 bases are shared with TRBD2. Germline lookup yields CDR1 SGHTA and CDR2 FQGNSA. The CDR3 has 15 residues. V was clipped by 5 bases and J by 1 base; unmatched bases: 4. The CDR3 nucleotides read TGTGCCAGCAGCCCACTAGCGGGGGTGTCCTACGAGCAGTACTTC. Protein product: CASSPLAGVSYEQYF. Full variable domain (remainder filled in from reference TRBV7-2 and TRBJ2-7): GAGVSQSPSNKVTEKGKDVELRCDPISGHTALYWYRQSLGQGLEFLIYFQGNSAPDKSGLPSDRFSAERTGGSVSTLTIQRTQQEDSAVYLCASSPLAGVSYEQYFGPGTRLTVT.

This clonotype was observed at least ten times. The V call is TRBV7-8, the J call TRBJ1-6; weak D call: TRBD1 (5 bases). The CDR3 has 14 residues. Trimming took off 1 base at V and 13 bases at J, with 14 bases between the two ends. Germline lookup yields CDR1 SGHVS and CDR2 FQNEAQ. CDR3 DNA: TGTGCCAGCAGCTTAGGCGGGGGGGGAGCCCCCCTCCACTTT. Translated: CASSLGGGGAPLHF. Combining the CDR3 with reference TRBV7-8 and TRBJ1-6 gives the whole variable domain GAGVSQSPRYKVAKRGQDVALRCDPISGHVSLFWYQQALGQGPEFLTYFQNEAQLDKSGLPSDRFFAERPEGSVSTLKIQRTQQEDSAVYLCASSLGGGGAPLHFGNGTRLTVT.

The chain carries TRBV20-1 and TRBJ1-1, with no clear D. Between the trimmed V and J ends, which lost 1 base and 1 base, there was a span of 10 bases. Germline V CDR1 and CDR2: DFQATT, SNEGSKA (reference sequence). This CDR3 comprises 14 residues. The CDR3 spells CSARVLKGNTEAFF. Here the CDR3 DNA reads TGCAGTGCTAGAGTATTGAAGGGGAACACTGAAGCTTTCTTT.

The rearrangement links TRBV4-1 to TRBJ1-6; possibly TRBD1 for D (6 bases). Trimming stripped 1 base from V and 15 bases from J, with 13 bases between. The CDR3 length is 13 residues. Germline V gene data show CDR1 as MGHRA and CDR2 as YSYEKL. CDR3 sequence (DNA): TGCGCCAGCAGCCAAGTAACAGGGACTTACCTCCACTTT. It encodes CASSQVTGTYLHF.

As to this clonotype: This sequence may be a read error, since a much larger clone differs from it by one base. The V call is TRBV9, the J call TRBJ2-7, with D perhaps matching TRBD1 (5 bases). Germline-derived CDR1 and CDR2 are SGDLS and YYNGEE. CDR3 length equals 11 residues. V lost 10 bases, J lost 0 bases, and 8 bases lay in between. In DNA form, the CDR3 reads TGTGCCTCAGGGCCCTCCTACGAGCAGTACTTC. This sequence encodes CASGPSYEQYF. The variable domain in full, completed from reference TRBV9 and TRBJ2-7, reads DSGVTQTPKHLITATGQRVTLRCSPRSGDLSVYWYQQSLDQGLQFLIQYYNGEERAKGNILERFSAQQFPDLHSELNLSSLELGDSALYFCASGPSYEQYFGPGTRLTVT.

For this clonotype: A junction end diverges from the germline sequence, so it may reflect a read error. The rearrangement links TRBV19 to TRBJ1-5, with D hard to call. The CDR3 contains 15 residues. Germline CDR1 and CDR2: LNHDA and SQIVND (reference sequence). The chain's CDR3 is CASSWSDHSDQPQHF. The CDR3 coding sequence is TGTGCCAGTAGTTGGTCGGACCATAGCGATCAGCCCCAGCACTTT.

This clonotype was counted only a few times. The chain employs TRBV24-1 and TRBJ2-3; D unresolved. The germline V and J ends were trimmed by 7 bases and 1 base, with 11 bases remaining between them. The germline V gene encodes CDR1 KGHDR and CDR2 SFDVKD. The CDR3 is made up of 14 amino acids. The chain's CDR3 is CATSPAAGTDTQYF. The DNA of the CDR3 is TGTGCCACCAGCCCTGCGGCGGGCACAGATACGCAGTATTTT.

On this clonotype: A junction end diverges from the germline sequence, so it may reflect a read error. The rearrangement uses TRBV10-3 and TRBJ1-6; D is perhaps TRBD1 (5 bases). Germline V gene sequence: CDR1 ENHRY, CDR2 SYGVKD. The CDR3 spans 15 residues. CDR3 nucleotide sequence: TGTGCCACCAGTGATTACCTCAGGGCTAATTCACCCCTCCACTTT. It codes for CATSDYLRANSPLHF.

This sequence joins TRBV9 and TRBJ2-7, with 7 bases aligning to TRBD2. CDR1 SGDLS and CDR2 YYNGEE come from the germline V gene. CDR3 length equals 17 residues. V dropped 0 bases and J dropped 3; count of bases not matched to a gene: 12. Here the CDR3 DNA reads TGTGCCAGCAGCGTAGAGATGGGACGGGGGGACCTCTACGAGCAGTACTTC. As protein: CASSVEMGRGDLYEQYF.

Note on this clonotype: A much bigger clone sits one base away, suggesting this may be a read error. The genes are TRBV11-2 and TRBJ2-7; 9 bases map to TRBD2. This CDR3 contains 14 residues. From germline, CDR1 is SGHAT and CDR2 FQNNGV. The trim removed 5 bases at V and 7 bases at J, leaving 9 bases unmatched. The DNA for the CDR3 is TGTGCCAGCAGCGAGGGGACTAGCTTAGGAGAGCAGTACTTC. Translating it yields CASSEGTSLGEQYF.

This clonotype was detected ten times or more. The chain couples TRBV20-1 to TRBJ2-7; D might be TRBD1 (6 bases). CDR3 length: 13 residues. In germline, CDR1 is DFQATT, CDR2 SNEGSKA (reference sequence). V lost 5 bases to trimming and J lost 3 bases, with 14 bases between them. CDR3 region: CSAYDRNDYEQYF. The CDR3 nucleotides read TGCAGTGCTTATGACAGGAACGACTACGAGCAGTACTTC.

In this sample, this clonotype turned up a few times. This sequence joins TRBV28 and TRBJ1-3; D is unclear. CDR1 is MDHEN, CDR2 SYDVKM, per germline. V was clipped by 1 base and J by 3 bases, with 10 bases between them. The CDR3 is 15 residues long. CDR3 DNA: TGTGCCAGCAGTTTATTGGGTGGCCTTGGAAACACCATATATTTT. It specifies CASSLLGGLGNTIYF.

Within the sample, this clonotype is medium-sized. The V gene is TRBV19, the J gene TRBJ2-7; 12 positions match TRBD2. V was pared by 5 bases and J by 3 bases, with 14 bases of the junction left unmatched. The CDR3 is 18 amino acids. Germline CDR1 reads LNHDA; CDR2 reads SQIVND (reference sequence). Here the CDR3 DNA reads TGTGCCAGTAGTCGCGGGGGCCTCGGACTAGCGGGATTCTACGAGCAGTACTTC. Translating gives CASSRGGLGLAGFYEQYF.

The CDR3 protein is CASPPTWTGGPEGTDTQYF. The CDR3 bases are TGTGCCAGCCCCCCTACTTGGACCGGAGGGCCGGAAGGCACAGATACGCAGTATTTT. The chain combines TRBV6-6 with TRBJ2-3; TRBD2 is a possible D gene (6 bases). The CDR3 is 19 amino acids. With 8 bases removed from V and 1 base from J, the gap between germline ends came to 28 bases. Germline V CDR1 and CDR2: MNHNY, SVGAGI (reference sequence).

This clonotype occurred many times. V and J are TRBV9 and TRBJ2-5, with no clear D. Germline lookup yields CDR1 SGDLS and CDR2 YYNGEE. Trimming stripped 3 bases from V and 2 bases from J, with 5 bases between. This CDR3 comprises 12 residues. CDR3 coding DNA: TGTGCCAGCAGCGCCAATCAAGAGACCCAGTACTTC. Its protein product is CASSANQETQYF.

Note on this clonotype: No conserved phenylalanine or tryptophan ends this CDR3, so it is likely a read error. The chain links TRBV7-8 to TRBJ2-7; D is unresolved. The CDR3 runs 14 residues. V was trimmed by 3 bases and J by 5 bases, leaving 14 bases between them. The V gene's germline CDR1 is SGHVS and CDR2 FQNEAQ. The CDR3 region has the DNA TGTGCCAGCAGCTTCGACCCTGAGTCCGACGAGCAGTACATC. This codes for CASSFDPESDEQYI.

This clonotype was counted at least ten times. The chain joins TRBV18 to TRBJ1-2; 9 bases line up with TRBD1. CDR1 is KGHSH, CDR2 LQKENI, per germline. Losses at the gene ends were 3 bases for V and 3 bases for J; bases not matched to a gene: 5. The CDR3 has 15 residues. In DNA, the CDR3 is TGTGCCAGCTCACCTCAGGACAGGGGCGACTATGGCTACACCTTC. Translation gives CASSPQDRGDYGYTF.

This clonotype occurred many times. The rearrangement joins TRBV5-6 to TRBJ1-6; D not certain. Trimming removed 7 bases from V and 12 bases from J, with 8 bases in between. This CDR3 has 10 residues. CDR1 SGHDT and CDR2 YYEEEE come from the germline V gene. CDR3: CASSRGPLHF. The CDR3 DNA reads as TGTGCCAGCTCCCGGGGACCCCTCCACTTT.

In its sample, this clonotype was seen many times. V gene TRBV4-1 combines with J gene TRBJ1-5; 8 bases agree with TRBD1. V lost 0 bases and J lost 6; bases outside the gene matches: 10. The CDR3 has 17 amino acids. Germline V lookup: CDR1 MGHRA, CDR2 YSYEKL. CDR3 coding DNA: TGCGCCAGCAGCCAAGACCCCCCCGGGACAGGAGGTCAGCCCCAGCATTTT. Amino acids: CASSQDPPGTGGQPQHF.

Many counts were recorded for this clonotype. The V and J genes are TRBV6-1 and TRBJ2-3; the D gene is possibly TRBD1 (6 bases). V lost 4 bases and J 0 bases, leaving 17 bases between the germline ends. Germline V gene sequence: CDR1 MNHNS, CDR2 SASEGT. This CDR3 has 17 amino acids. The DNA for the CDR3 is TGTGCCAGCAGTGTGTACAGGGCTCGATATAGCACAGATACGCAGTATTTT. Protein product: CASSVYRARYSTDTQYF.

This clonotype was observed at least ten times. This chain connects TRBV9 to TRBJ1-2; 11 bases are shared with TRBD1. Per the germline V gene, CDR1 is SGDLS and CDR2 is YYNGEE. This CDR3 has 15 amino acids. The J segment lost 4 bases and the V segment lost 0 bases, leaving 2 bases of the junction unmatched. The CDR3 reads CASSVGTGGSYGYTF. The CDR3 nucleotides read TGTGCCAGCAGCGTAGGGACAGGGGGCTCCTATGGCTACACCTTC.

In its sample, this clonotype was seen a few times. CDR3 amino acids: CASSLPTDRTGAGGGYTF. The CDR3 DNA is TGTGCCAGCAGCTTGCCGACAGATAGGACAGGCGCGGGCGGTGGCTACACCTTC. This chain joins TRBV5-4 and TRBJ1-2; 7 bases map to TRBD1. CDR1 is SGHNT, CDR2 YYREEE, per germline (reference sequence). This CDR3 is 18 amino acids long. V lost 1 base to trimming and J lost 7 bases; unmatched junction nucleotides: 19. Complete variable domain (other parts from reference TRBV5-4 and TRBJ1-2): ETGVTQSPTHLIKTRGQQVTLRCSSQSGHNTVSWYQQALGQGPQFIFQYYREEENGRGNFPPRFSGLQFPNYSSELNVNALELDDSALYLCASSLPTDRTGAGGGYTFGSGTRLTVV.